Listed below are T cell receptor beta chains from one sample, sequenced in a study of blood T cell repertoires in COVID-19. TCRdb keeps only in-frame clones here, not all; method: immunoSEQ multiplex PCR. The sample lists 60,000 to 75,000 clones; about nine tenths were seen once. The sequencing input was peripheral blood. These receptors were collected from a man aged 45-65 years with active COVID-19. Both conserved end residues are part of each CDR3. The D gene is left open where the match is weak. Not all rows give a size; the values are once, few, many and, for expanded clones, a class.

V gene,clone size,D gene,J gene,CDR3 protein,CDR3 DNA
TRBV9,once,TRBD1,TRBJ1-4,CASSFGQGNEKLFF,TGTGCCAGCAGCTTCGGACAGGGTAATGAAAAACTGTTTTTT
TRBV6-4,-,-,TRBJ2-1,CASSAVRVSSYNEQFF,TGTGCCAGCAGTGCCGTGAGGGTGAGCTCCTACAATGAGCAGTTCTTC
TRBV7-9,-,-,TRBJ1-1,CASSLRGAETEAFF,TGTGCCAGCAGCTTAAGGGGCGCGGAGACTGAAGCTTTCTTT
TRBV11-2,-,TRBD2,TRBJ2-1,CASSRRLAGGTNEQFF,TGTGCCAGCAGCCGAAGACTAGCGGGGGGGACCAATGAGCAGTTCTTC
TRBV5-1,-,TRBD1,TRBJ2-3,CASSLRDRGLDTQYF,TGCGCCAGCAGCTTACGGGACAGGGGGCTGGATACGCAGTATTTT
TRBV2,-,-,TRBJ1-2,CASSGQANYGYTF,TGTGCCAGCAGTGGACAGGCTAACTATGGCTACACCTTC
TRBV19,medium-sized,TRBD1,TRBJ2-1,CASSAGQEYNEQFF,TGTGCCAGTAGTGCTGGACAGGAGTACAATGAGCAGTTCTTC
TRBV15,-,TRBD1,TRBJ2-7,CATSRGAPGQGGSYEQYF,TGTGCCACCAGCAGAGGGGCCCCCGGACAGGGGGGGTCCTACGAGCAGTACTTC
TRBV5-1,-,-,TRBJ2-3,CASSLEQGAQYF,TGCGCCAGCAGCTTGGAACAGGGAGCGCAGTATTTT
TRBV7-9,few,-,TRBJ2-2,CASSQRWGENTGELFF,TGTGCCAGCAGCCAGAGATGGGGGGAAAACACCGGGGAGCTGTTTTTT
TRBV28,-,-,TRBJ2-1,CASSSNGYPGGYNEQFF,TGTGCCAGCAGTTCGAACGGTTACCCCGGAGGGTACAATGAGCAGTTCTTC
TRBV11-2,-,TRBD1,TRBJ2-7,CASSVTGTGSDEQYF,TGTGCCAGCAGCGTTACCGGGACAGGGAGTGACGAGCAGTACTTC
TRBV19,-,-,TRBJ1-2,CASTLTGYLYGYTF,TGTGCCAGTACCCTAACAGGCTACCTCTATGGCTACACCTTC
TRBV11-2,-,-,TRBJ1-2,CASSLGPEGGYTF,TGTGCCAGCAGCCTTGGCCCCGAGGGTGGCTACACCTTC
TRBV5-1,-,-,TRBJ2-3,CASSYRAEPTDTQYF,TGCGCCAGCAGCTACAGGGCAGAACCCACAGATACGCAGTATTTT
TRBV5-8,-,TRBD2,TRBJ2-5,CASRPGRTSVGGETQYF,TGTGCCAGCAGGCCCGGACGGACTAGCGTGGGAGGAGAGACCCAGTACTTC
TRBV24-1,-,TRBD1,TRBJ2-5,CATSQQGWETQYF,TGTGCCACCAGCCAACAGGGGTGGGAGACCCAGTACTTC
TRBV24-1,-,-,TRBJ2-2,CATGAPGELFF,TGTGCCACCGGGGCCCCCGGGGAGCTGTTTTTT
TRBV6-2/TRBV6-3,-,-,TRBJ2-7,CASSRSRYEQYF,TGTGCCAGCAGCCGCTCCAGATACGAGCAGTACTTC
TRBV7-8,few,TRBD1,TRBJ1-1,CASSDEGQANTEAFF,TGTGCCAGCAGCGACGAGGGACAGGCGAACACTGAAGCTTTCTTT
TRBV28,-,TRBD2,TRBJ2-3,CASSRTGLAMIATDTQYF,TGTGCCAGCAGCCGAACCGGACTAGCAATGATCGCCACAGATACGCAGTATTTT
TRBV6-4,-,TRBD2,TRBJ2-7,CASTPAGGSRAYEQYF,TGTGCCAGCACCCCGGCGGGCGGGAGTAGGGCTTACGAGCAGTACTTC
TRBV2,few,-,TRBJ1-2,CASSVGQGIYGYTF,TGTGCCAGCAGCGTGGGGCAGGGGATCTATGGCTACACCTTC
TRBV28,-,TRBD1,TRBJ1-2,CASRIRYRGGPLGYGYTF,TGTGCCAGCAGGATTCGCTACCGAGGGGGCCCCCTAGGATATGGCTACACCTTC
TRBV5-1,-,TRBD2,TRBJ2-5,CASSFRTSRETQYF,TGCGCCAGCAGCTTTAGGACTAGCCGGGAGACCCAGTACTTC
TRBV11-2,-,-,TRBJ1-4,CASSLSGGGEKLFF,TGTGCCAGCAGCCTCTCCGGGGGTGGTGAAAAACTGTTTTTT
TRBV2,-,-,TRBJ2-7,CASTVIQGYEQYF,TGTGCCAGCACCGTTATCCAGGGGTACGAGCAGTACTTC
TRBV6-2/TRBV6-3,-,-,TRBJ2-7,CASSFRDWTFGQYF,TGTGCCAGCAGCTTCCGGGACTGGACATTCGGGCAGTACTTC
TRBV5-5,-,TRBD2,TRBJ2-1,CASSPISGRGLNEQFF,TGTGCCAGCAGCCCGATATCCGGGAGGGGTCTCAATGAGCAGTTCTTC
TRBV30,-,-,TRBJ2-1,CAWRVTLLYNEQFF,TGTGCCTGGAGAGTGACTCTCCTATACAATGAGCAGTTCTTC
TRBV13,-,-,TRBJ1-1,CASSIGQFAEAFF,TGTGCCAGCAGCATAGGACAGTTCGCTGAAGCTTTCTTT
TRBV5-6,-,-,TRBJ1-2,CASSSAGLHGYTF,TGTGCCAGCAGCTCGGCGGGGCTTCACGGCTACACCTTC
TRBV11-2,-,TRBD1,TRBJ1-3,CASSWTGSGQGPGNTIYF,TGTGCCAGCAGCTGGACCGGATCAGGACAGGGCCCTGGAAACACCATATATTTT
TRBV4-1,-,-,TRBJ2-3,CASSQDWAGRGSTDTQYF,TGCGCCAGCAGCCAAGATTGGGCGGGGCGGGGTAGTACAGATACGCAGTATTTT
TRBV28,-,-,TRBJ1-2,CASSFARVGGYTF,TGTGCCAGCAGTTTCGCCAGGGTGGGGGGCTACACCTTC
TRBV2,-,TRBD1,TRBJ1-2,CASSAGTDFGYTF,TGTGCCAGCAGCGCCGGGACAGACTTTGGCTACACCTTC
TRBV12-3/TRBV12-4,-,-,TRBJ1-1,CASSLHSNAEAFF,TGTGCCAGCAGTTTACACAGTAACGCTGAAGCTTTCTTT
TRBV5-1,-,TRBD1,TRBJ2-7,CASSRTGGWEQYF,TGCGCCAGCAGCCGGACAGGGGGTTGGGAGCAGTACTTC
TRBV18,-,-,TRBJ1-3,CASSPPAGDGNTIYF,TGTGCCAGCTCACCACCCGCGGGGGATGGAAACACCATATATTTT
TRBV9,few,-,TRBJ2-1,CASSVAAASSYNEQFF,TGTGCCAGCAGCGTAGCAGCGGCCTCTTCCTACAATGAGCAGTTCTTC
TRBV7-6,-,-,TRBJ1-3,CASSLSSGGGNTIYF,TGTGCCAGCAGCTTATCCTCAGGAGGGGGAAACACCATATATTTT
TRBV12-3/TRBV12-4,-,-,TRBJ1-2,CASSVNRVYGYTF,TGTGCCAGCAGCGTCAACAGGGTGTATGGCTACACCTTC
TRBV2,-,-,TRBJ1-4,CASSDKGGFGEKLFF,TGTGCCAGCAGTGATAAGGGAGGGTTCGGTGAAAAACTGTTTTTT
TRBV6-2/TRBV6-3,-,-,TRBJ2-1,CASSSRVGNNEQFF,TGTGCCAGCAGTAGCAGGGTGGGCAACAATGAGCAGTTCTTC
TRBV19,-,TRBD1,TRBJ1-6,CASSQGVRDSPLHF,TGTGCCAGTAGTCAGGGGGTAAGGGATTCACCCCTCCACTTT
TRBV7-9,few,TRBD1,TRBJ2-1,CASSPGQVDGEQFF,TGTGCCAGCAGCCCTGGACAGGTTGATGGTGAGCAGTTCTTC
TRBV7-3,-,TRBD1,TRBJ2-2,CASSPRTGGINGELFF,TGTGCCAGCAGCCCTCGGACAGGGGGCATTAACGGGGAGCTGTTTTTT
TRBV9,-,-,TRBJ2-5,CASSARDFQETQYF,TGTGCCAGCAGCGCCCGGGACTTCCAAGAGACCCAGTACTTC
TRBV5-4,-,TRBD1,TRBJ2-3,CASSLGDRGNTQYF,TGTGCCAGCAGCTTGGGGGACAGGGGGAATACGCAGTATTTT
TRBV4-3,once,-,TRBJ2-7,CASSQHILPSYEQYF,TGCGCCAGCAGCCAGCATATTCTACCTTCCTACGAGCAGTACTTC
TRBV3-1/TRBV3-2,-,-,TRBJ1-2,CASSQAVSGYTF,TGTGCCAGCAGCCAAGCGGTTTCTGGCTACACCTTC
TRBV10-2,-,TRBD1,TRBJ2-1,CASRGTGDNEQFF,TGCGCCAGCAGAGGGACAGGGGACAATGAGCAGTTCTTC
TRBV7-3,-,TRBD1,TRBJ1-6,CASSLKGTENSPLHF,TGTGCCAGCAGCTTAAAAGGGACAGAGAATTCACCCCTCCACTTT
TRBV6-2/TRBV6-3,-,TRBD1,TRBJ2-2,CASSAQGPGELFF,TGTGCCAGCAGCGCACAGGGGCCCGGGGAGCTGTTTTTT
TRBV19,-,TRBD1,TRBJ2-7,CATDWDGTGASEQYF,TGTGCCACCGATTGGGATGGGACAGGGGCCTCCGAGCAGTACTTC
TRBV6-5,-,-,TRBJ1-3,CASKPGQVSGNTIYF,TGTGCCAGCAAGCCGGGACAAGTCTCTGGAAACACCATATATTTT
TRBV27,-,TRBD1,TRBJ1-2,CASSMTGTGRRLYGYTF,TGTGCCAGCAGTATGACCGGGACAGGGCGCCGGCTTTATGGCTACACCTTC
TRBV6-5,-,-,TRBJ1-3,CASSRGPFSGNTIYF,TGTGCCAGCAGCCGCGGCCCTTTCTCTGGAAACACCATATATTTT
TRBV11-2,-,TRBD1,TRBJ2-2,CASSSKAGTGSTGELFF,TGTGCCAGCAGCTCAAAAGCCGGGACAGGGTCCACCGGGGAGCTGTTTTTT
TRBV9,-,TRBD1,TRBJ1-3,CASSPPGTAFSGNTIYF,TGTGCCAGCAGCCCCCCGGGGACAGCGTTCTCTGGAAACACCATATATTTT